The clone carrying this TCR beta chain showed up just a few times. Its antigen is not known. The data stem from a study of T cells after yellow fever vaccination. General study points: Highly abundant clonotypes carried over from the bulk population could end up in FACS-sorted repertoires as contaminants. Just a small share of clonotypes turned up in the CD4 compartment as well as the CD8 compartment. Booster sampling recovered most clones from primary vaccination (under 98% CD4, around 88% CD8).

5'RACE template switching added a universal primer site and UMIs to TCR cDNA. TCRdb re-called the 5' RACE reads through MiXCR, storing one row per CDR3 protein. The table lists about 300,000 distinct CDR3 sequences, approximately 10% of them singletons. Trimming took 8 bases from V and 4 from J; bases not matched to a gene: 5. Germline-derived CDR1 and CDR2 are MNHEY and SVGAGI. CDR3 length equals 14 residues. This TCR derives from a man aged 18-30 years who received the YFV17D yellow fever vaccine. The material sequenced was CD4+ T cells sorted from PBMCs, taken 5 days after the yellow fever booster vaccination. The gene calls are TRBV6-5 and TRBJ2-5; 12 nucleotides align to TRBD2. The CDR3 DNA reads TGTGCCAGCTATTCTAGCGGGGGGGCAGAGACCCAGTACTTC. As protein: CASYSSGGAETQYF.